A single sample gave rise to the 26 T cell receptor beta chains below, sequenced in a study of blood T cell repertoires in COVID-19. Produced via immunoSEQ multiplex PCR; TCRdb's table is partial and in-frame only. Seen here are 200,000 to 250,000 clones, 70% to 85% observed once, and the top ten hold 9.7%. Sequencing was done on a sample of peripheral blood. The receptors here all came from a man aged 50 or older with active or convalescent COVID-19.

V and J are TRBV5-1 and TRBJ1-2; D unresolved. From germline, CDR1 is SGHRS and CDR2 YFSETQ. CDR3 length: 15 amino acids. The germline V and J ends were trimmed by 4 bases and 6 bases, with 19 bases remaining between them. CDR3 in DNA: TGCGCCAGCAGCCCATGGTTGGCTGGGGAGGATGGCTACACCTTC. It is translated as CASSPWLAGEDGYTF.

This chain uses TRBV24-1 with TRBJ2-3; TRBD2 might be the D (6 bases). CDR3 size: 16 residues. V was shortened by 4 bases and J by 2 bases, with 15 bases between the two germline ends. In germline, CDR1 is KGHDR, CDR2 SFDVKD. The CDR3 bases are TGTGCCACCAGTGACCCCTCTAGCGAACACACAGATACGCAGTATTTT. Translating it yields CATSDPSSEHTDTQYF.

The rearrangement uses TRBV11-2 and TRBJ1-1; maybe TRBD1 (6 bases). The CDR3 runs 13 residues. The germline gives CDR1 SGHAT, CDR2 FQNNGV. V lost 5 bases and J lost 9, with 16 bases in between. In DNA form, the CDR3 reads TGTGCCAGCAGCCCCTTCCCAGGGGAGAAAGCTTTCTTT. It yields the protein CASSPFPGEKAFF.

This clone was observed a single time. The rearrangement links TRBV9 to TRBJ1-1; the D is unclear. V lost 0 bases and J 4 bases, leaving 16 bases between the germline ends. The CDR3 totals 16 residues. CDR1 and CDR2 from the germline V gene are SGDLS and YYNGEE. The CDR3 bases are TGTGCCAGCAGCGTAGAGGGAGACCTCTTTCCCACTGAAGCTTTCTTT. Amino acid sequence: CASSVEGDLFPTEAFF.

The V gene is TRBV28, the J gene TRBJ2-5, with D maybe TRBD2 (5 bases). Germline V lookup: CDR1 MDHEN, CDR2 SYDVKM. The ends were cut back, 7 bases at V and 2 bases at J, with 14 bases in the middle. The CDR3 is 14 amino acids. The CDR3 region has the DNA TGTGCCAGCACCCGACCGGGATGGCAAGAGACCCAGTACTTC. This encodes CASTRPGWQETQYF.

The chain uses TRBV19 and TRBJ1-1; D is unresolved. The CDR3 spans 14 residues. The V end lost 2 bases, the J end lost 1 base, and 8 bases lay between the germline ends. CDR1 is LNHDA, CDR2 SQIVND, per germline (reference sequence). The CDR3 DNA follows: TGTGCCAGTAGTATAAGGGAGTGGAACACTGAAGCTTTCTTT. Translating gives CASSIREWNTEAFF.

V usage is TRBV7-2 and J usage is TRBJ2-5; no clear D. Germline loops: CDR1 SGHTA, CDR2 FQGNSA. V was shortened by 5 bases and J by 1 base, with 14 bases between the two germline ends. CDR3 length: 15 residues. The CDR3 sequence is CASSLLADTQETQYF. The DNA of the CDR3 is TGTGCCAGCAGCCTTCTCGCCGACACCCAAGAGACCCAGTACTTC.

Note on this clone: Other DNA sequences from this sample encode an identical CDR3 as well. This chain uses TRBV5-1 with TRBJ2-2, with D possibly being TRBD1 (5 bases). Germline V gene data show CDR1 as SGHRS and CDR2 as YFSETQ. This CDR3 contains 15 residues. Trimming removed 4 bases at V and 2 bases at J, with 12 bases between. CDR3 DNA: TGCGCCAGCAGCCTCGGACAACCCAACACCGGGGAGCTGTTTTTT. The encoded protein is CASSLGQPNTGELFF.

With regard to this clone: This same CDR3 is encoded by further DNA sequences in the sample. As DNA, the CDR3 is TGCGCCAGCAGCTTAAAGCAGGGGGCTGGCACCGGGGAGCTGTTTTTT. This sequence encodes CASSLKQGAGTGELFF. The J gene is TRBJ2-2, the V gene TRBV4-1, with 8 nucleotides matching TRBD1. Trimming took 5 bases from V and 4 from J; bases not matched to a gene: 9. Germline assignment: CDR1 MGHRA and CDR2 YSYEKL. This CDR3 is 16 amino acids long.

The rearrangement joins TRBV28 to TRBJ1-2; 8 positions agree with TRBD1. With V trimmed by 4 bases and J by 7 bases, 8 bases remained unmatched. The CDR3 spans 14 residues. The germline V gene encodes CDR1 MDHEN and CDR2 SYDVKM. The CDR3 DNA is TGTGCCAGCAGTTCGGGGACAGGCTTGGGTGGCTACACCTTC. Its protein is CASSSGTGLGGYTF.

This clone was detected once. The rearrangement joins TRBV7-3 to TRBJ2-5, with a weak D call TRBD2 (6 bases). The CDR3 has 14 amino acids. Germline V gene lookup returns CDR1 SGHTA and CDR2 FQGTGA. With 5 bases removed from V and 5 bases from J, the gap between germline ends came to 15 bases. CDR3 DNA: TGTGCCAGCAGCCCGGACTCGGGGAGGGAGACCCAGTACTTC. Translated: CASSPDSGRETQYF.

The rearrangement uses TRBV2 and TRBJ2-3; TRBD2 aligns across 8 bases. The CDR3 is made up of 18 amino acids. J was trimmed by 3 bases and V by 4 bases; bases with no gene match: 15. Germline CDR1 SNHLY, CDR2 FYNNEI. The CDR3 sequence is CASSAQNAGLAGTDTQYF. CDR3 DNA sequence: TGTGCCAGCAGTGCCCAAAACGCCGGACTAGCCGGAACAGATACGCAGTATTTT.

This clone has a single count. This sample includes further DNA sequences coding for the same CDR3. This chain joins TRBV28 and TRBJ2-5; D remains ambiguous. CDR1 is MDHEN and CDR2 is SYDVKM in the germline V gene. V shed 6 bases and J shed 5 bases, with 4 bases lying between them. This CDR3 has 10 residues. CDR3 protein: CASSRETQYF. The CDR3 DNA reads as TGTGCCAGCAGCCGGGAGACCCAGTACTTC. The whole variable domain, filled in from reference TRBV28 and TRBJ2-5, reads DVKVTQSSRYLVKRTGEKVFLECVQDMDHENMFWYRQDPGLGLRLIYFSYDVKMKEKGDIPEGYSVSREKKERFSLILESASTNQTSMYLCASSRETQYFGPGTRLLVL.

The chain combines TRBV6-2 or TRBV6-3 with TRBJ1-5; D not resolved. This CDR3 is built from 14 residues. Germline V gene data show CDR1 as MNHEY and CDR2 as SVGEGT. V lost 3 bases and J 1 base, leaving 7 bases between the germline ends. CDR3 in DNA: TGTGCCAGCAGTTATCGGGGAAGCAATCAGCCCCAGCATTTT. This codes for CASSYRGSNQPQHF.

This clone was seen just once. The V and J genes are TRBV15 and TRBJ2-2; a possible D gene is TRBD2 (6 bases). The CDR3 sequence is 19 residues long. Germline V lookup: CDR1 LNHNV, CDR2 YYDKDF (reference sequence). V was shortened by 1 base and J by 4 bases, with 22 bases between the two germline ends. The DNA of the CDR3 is TGTGCCACCAGCAGAGCCAACGTTAGCGAGGGGACTGGCACCGGGGAGCTGTTTTTT. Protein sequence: CATSRANVSEGTGTGELFF.

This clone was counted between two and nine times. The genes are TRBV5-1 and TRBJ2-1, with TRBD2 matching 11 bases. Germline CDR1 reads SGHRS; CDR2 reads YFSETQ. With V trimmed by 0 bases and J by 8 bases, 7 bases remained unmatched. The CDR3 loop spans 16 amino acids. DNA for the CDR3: TGCGCCAGCAGCTTGGTCATTAGCGGGGGGGCTGATGAGCAGTTCTTC. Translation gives CASSLVISGGADEQFF.

This CDR3 is CASSSGQGPYNEQFF. CDR3 coding DNA: TGTGCCAGCAGCTCTGGACAGGGCCCTTACAATGAGCAGTTCTTC. This sequence joins TRBV7-6 and TRBJ2-1, with 8 bases aligning to TRBD1. Trimming cost V 4 bases and J 4 bases; bases outside gene matches: 6. CDR3 length: 15 amino acids. Germline V gene sequence: CDR1 SGHVS, CDR2 FNYEAQ.

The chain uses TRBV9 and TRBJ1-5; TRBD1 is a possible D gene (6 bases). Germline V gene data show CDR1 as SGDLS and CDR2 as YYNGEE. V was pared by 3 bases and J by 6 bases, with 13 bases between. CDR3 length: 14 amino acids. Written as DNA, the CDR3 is TGTGCCAGCAGCGCAGGGGATTCCGGTCAGCCCCAGCATTTT. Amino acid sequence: CASSAGDSGQPQHF.

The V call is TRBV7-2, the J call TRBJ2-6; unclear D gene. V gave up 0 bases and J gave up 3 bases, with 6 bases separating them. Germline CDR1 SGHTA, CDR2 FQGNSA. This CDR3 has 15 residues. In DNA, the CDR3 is TGTGCCAGCAGCTTAGCCAGCGATGGGGCCAACGTCCTGACTTTC. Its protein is CASSLASDGANVLTF.

CDR3 amino acids: CASSFRGQRNYGYTF. In DNA form, the CDR3 reads TGTGCCAGCAGTTTCCGGGGACAGCGTAACTATGGCTACACCTTC. The V call is TRBV6-5, the J call TRBJ1-2; 7 positions match TRBD1. The V gene end was trimmed by 4 bases and the J gene end by 1 base; junction bases not matched to a gene: 6. The CDR3 has 15 residues. Germline V CDR1 and CDR2: MNHEY, SVGAGI.

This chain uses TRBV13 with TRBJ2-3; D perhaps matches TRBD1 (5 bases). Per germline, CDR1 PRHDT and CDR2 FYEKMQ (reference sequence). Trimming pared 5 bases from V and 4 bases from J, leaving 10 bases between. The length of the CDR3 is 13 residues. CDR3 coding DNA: TGTGCCAGCAGCATAAGACAGCCAGATACGCAGTATTTT. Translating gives CASSIRQPDTQYF. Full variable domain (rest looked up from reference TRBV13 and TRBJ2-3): AAGVIQSPRHLIKEKRETATLKCYPIPRHDTVYWYQQGPGQDPQFLISFYEKMQSDKGSIPDRFSAQQFSDYHSELNMSSLELGDSALYFCASSIRQPDTQYFGPGTRLTVL.

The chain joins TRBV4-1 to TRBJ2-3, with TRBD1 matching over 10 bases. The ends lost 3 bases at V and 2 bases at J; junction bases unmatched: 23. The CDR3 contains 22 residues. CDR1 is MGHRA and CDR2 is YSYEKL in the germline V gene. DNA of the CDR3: TGCGCCAGCAGCCAGGATGGGCCGGGACAGGGGACGGCTGTATGGGACACAGATACGCAGTATTTT. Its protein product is CASSQDGPGQGTAVWDTDTQYF.

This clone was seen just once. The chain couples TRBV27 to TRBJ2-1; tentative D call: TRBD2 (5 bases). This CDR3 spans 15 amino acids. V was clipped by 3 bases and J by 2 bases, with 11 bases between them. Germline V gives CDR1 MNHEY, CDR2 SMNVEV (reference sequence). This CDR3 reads CASSFGVYPYNEQFF. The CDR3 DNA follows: TGTGCCAGCAGTTTCGGGGTGTATCCCTACAATGAGCAGTTCTTC.

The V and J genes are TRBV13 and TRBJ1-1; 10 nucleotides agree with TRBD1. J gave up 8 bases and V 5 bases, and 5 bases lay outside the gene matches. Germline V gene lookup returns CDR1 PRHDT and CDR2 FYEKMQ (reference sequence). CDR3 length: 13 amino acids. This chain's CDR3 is CASSLGQGPEAFF. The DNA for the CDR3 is TGTGCCAGCAGCCTGGGACAGGGGCCGGAAGCTTTCTTT.

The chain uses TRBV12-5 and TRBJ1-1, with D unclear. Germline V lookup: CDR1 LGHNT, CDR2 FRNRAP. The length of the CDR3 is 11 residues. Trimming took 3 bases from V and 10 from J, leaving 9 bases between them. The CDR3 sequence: CASGFREAAFF. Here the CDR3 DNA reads TGTGCTAGTGGTTTTCGGGAGGCAGCTTTCTTT. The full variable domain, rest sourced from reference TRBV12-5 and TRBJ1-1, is DARVTQTPRHKVTEMGQEVTMRCQPILGHNTVFWYRQTMMQGLELLAYFRNRAPLDDSGMPKDRFSAEMPDATLATLKIQPSEPRDSAVYFCASGFREAAFFGQGTRLTVV.

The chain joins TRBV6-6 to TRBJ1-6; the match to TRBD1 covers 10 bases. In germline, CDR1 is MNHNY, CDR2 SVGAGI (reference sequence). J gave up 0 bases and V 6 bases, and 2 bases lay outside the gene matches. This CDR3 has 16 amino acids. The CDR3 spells CASSRTGGSYNSPLHF. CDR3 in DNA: TGTGCCAGCAGCCGGACAGGGGGCTCCTATAATTCACCCCTCCACTTT.